This T cell receptor (beta chain) was identified during a study of technical replicates of blood from a few donors. CDR3 length equals 14 residues. Germline values: CDR1 MDHEN, CDR2 SYDVKM. With 5 bases removed from V and 5 bases from J, the gap between germline ends came to 16 bases. Libraries were prepared by immunoSEQ multiplex PCR; TCRdb keeps only in-frame clonotypes and omits some of them. The sample has about 12,000 clones, approximately 94% seen once. The TCR originated in a human donor in good health. Material: PBMCs. This chain links TRBV28 with TRBJ2-7; D possibly corresponds to TRBD1 (6 bases). The chain's CDR3 is CASSAPTGIDEQYF. The CDR3 nucleotides read TGTGCCAGCAGTGCCCCCACAGGGATCGACGAGCAGTACTTC.